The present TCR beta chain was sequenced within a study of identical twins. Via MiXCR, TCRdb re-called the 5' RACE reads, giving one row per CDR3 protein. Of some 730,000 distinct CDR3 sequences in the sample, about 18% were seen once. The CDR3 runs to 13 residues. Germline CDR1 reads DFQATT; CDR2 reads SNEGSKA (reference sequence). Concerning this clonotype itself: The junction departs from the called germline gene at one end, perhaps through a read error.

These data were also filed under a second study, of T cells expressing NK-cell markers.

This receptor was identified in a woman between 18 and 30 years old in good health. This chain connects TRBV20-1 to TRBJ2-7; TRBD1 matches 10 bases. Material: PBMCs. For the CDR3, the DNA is TGCAGTGCTAGACCAGGGACAGGGGTGAAGTCGTTCTTC. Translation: CSARPGTGVKSFF.